A single T cell receptor (beta chain) is shown here with its context. Its antigen is as yet unknown. The sample is drawn from a study of cytomegalovirus exposure and HLA in healthy donors. Across the study: Among over 350 genotyped donors, around 77% fell in the Caucasian-associated ancestry cluster.

Study-wide results and caveats: Among the CMV-associated chains, a few were confirmed in vitro as specific for CMV antigens. Across donors, most TCRs were seen rarely, yet some public ones were widespread.

60 Vbeta and 13 Jbeta primers were used in PCR. Libraries were prepared by immunoSEQ multiplex PCR; TCRdb keeps only in-frame clonotypes and omits some of them. The profile covers 150,000 to 200,000 clones, with approximately 84% appearing a single time and 4.8% taken by the ten largest. The receptor was derived from a girl under 18 in good health and CMV-seropositive. The sequenced sample was PBMCs.

CDR3 DNA: TGCGCCAGCAGCTTGGGGCCGGGGTATGAAAAACTGTTTTTT. It encodes CASSLGPGYEKLFF. The J gene is TRBJ1-4, the V gene TRBV5-1; D is unclear. The V end was cut by 0 bases, the J end by 6 bases, with 9 bases between. This CDR3 has 14 residues. Germline-derived CDR1 and CDR2 are SGHRS and YFSETQ.